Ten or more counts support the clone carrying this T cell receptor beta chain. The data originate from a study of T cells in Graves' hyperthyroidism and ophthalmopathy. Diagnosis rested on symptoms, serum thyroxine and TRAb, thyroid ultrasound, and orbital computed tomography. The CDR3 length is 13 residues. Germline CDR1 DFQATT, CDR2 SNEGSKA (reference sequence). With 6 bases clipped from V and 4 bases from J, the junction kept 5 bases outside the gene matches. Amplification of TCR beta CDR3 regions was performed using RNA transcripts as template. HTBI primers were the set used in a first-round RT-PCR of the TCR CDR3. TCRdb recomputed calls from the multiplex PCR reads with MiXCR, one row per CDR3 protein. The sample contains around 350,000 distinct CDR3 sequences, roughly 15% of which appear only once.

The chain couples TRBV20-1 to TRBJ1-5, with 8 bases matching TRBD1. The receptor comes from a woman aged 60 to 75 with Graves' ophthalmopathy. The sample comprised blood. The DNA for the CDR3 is TGCAGTGCCGGACAGGGCCTAAATCAGCCCCAGCATTTT. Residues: CSAGQGLNQPQHF.